The clone carrying this T cell receptor beta chain has just a few counts. This specimen comes from a study of immune characterization of retroperitoneal liposarcoma. The germline CDR1 and CDR2 sequences are MNHEY and SMNVEV (reference sequence). The CDR3 loop spans 17 amino acids. TCRdb re-called the PCR reads with MiXCR, one entry per CDR3 protein. Of a few thousand distinct CDR3 sequences listed, roughly a quarter are singletons. The rearrangement joins TRBV27 to TRBJ2-1; 8 bases match TRBD1. The J call may be wrong; the DNA end is better matched by TRBJ2-7. Sequenced: tumor tissue. This clonotype was sampled from a female donor with retroperitoneal liposarcoma. DNA for the CDR3: TGTGCCAGCAGTTCCACATGGCCGGGACAGGATTTCTACGAGCAGTACTTC. This codes for CASSSTWPGQDFYEQYF.